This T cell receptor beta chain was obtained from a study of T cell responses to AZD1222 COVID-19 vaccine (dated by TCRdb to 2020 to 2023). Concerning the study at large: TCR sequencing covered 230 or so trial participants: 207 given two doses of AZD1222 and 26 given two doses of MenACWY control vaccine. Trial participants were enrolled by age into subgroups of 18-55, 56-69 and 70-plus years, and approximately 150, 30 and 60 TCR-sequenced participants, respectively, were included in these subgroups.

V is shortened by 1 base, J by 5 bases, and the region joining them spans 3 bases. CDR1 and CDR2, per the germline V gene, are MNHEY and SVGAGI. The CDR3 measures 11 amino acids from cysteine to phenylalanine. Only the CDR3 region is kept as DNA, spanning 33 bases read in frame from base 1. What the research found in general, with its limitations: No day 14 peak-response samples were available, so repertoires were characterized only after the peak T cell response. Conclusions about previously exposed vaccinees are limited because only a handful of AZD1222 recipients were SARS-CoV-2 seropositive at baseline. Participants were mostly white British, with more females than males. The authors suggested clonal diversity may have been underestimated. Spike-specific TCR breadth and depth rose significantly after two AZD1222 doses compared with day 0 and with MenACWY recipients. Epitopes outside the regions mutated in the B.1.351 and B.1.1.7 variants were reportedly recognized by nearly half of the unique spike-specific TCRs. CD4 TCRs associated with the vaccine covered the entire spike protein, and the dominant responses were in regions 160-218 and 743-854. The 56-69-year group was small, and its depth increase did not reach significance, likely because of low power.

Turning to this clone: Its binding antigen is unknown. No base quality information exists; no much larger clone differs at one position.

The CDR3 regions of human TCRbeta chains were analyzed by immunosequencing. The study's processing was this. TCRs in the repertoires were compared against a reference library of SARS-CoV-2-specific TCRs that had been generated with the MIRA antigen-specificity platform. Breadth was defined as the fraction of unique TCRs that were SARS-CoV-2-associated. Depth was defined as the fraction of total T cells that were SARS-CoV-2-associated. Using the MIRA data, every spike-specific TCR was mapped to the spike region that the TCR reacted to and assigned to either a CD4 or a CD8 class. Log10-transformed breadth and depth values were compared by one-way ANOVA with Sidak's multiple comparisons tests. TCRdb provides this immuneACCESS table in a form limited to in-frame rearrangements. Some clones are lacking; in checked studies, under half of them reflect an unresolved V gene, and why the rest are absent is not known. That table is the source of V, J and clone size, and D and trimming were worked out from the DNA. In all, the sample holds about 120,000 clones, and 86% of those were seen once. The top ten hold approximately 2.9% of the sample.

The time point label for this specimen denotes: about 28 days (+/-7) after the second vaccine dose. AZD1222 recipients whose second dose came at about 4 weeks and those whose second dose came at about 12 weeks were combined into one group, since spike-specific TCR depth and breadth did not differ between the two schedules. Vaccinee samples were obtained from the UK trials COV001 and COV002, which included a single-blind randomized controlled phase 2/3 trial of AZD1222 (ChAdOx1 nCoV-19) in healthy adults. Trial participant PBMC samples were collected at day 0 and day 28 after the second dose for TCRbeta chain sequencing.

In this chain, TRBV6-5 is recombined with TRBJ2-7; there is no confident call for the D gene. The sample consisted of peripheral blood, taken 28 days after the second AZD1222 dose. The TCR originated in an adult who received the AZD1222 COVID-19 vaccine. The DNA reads TGTGCCAGCAGTTACTGGGACGAGCAGTACTTC. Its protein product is CASSYWDEQYF.